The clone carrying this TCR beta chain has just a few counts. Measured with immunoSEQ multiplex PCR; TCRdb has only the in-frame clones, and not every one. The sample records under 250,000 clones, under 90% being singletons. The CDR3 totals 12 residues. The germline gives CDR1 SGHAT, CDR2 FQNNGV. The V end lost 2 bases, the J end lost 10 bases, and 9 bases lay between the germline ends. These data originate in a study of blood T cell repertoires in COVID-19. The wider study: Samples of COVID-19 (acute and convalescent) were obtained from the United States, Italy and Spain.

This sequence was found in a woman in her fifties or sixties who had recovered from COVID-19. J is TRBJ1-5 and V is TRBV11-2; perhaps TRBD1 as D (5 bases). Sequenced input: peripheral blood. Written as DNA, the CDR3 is TGTGCCAGCAGCTTAAGCCAGGGACCCCAGCATTTT. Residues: CASSLSQGPQHF. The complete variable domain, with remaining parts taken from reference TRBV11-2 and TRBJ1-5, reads EAGVAQSPRYKIIEKRQSVAFWCNPISGHATLYWYQQILGQGPKLLIQFQNNGVVDDSQLPKDRFSAERLKGVDSTLKIQPAKLEDSAVYLCASSLSQGPQHFGDGTRLSIL.